This TCR beta chain was profiled in a study of cytomegalovirus exposure and HLA in healthy donors. The germline V gene encodes CDR1 MNHEY and CDR2 SMNVEV (reference sequence). This CDR3 has 14 amino acids. Unmatched junction bases numbered 9, after V lost 8 bases and J lost 5 bases. PCR employed 60 Vbeta and 13 Jbeta primers. TCRdb's table, derived via immunoSEQ multiplex PCR, lists solely in-frame clones and lacks some. The sample lists roughly 120,000 clones; over 75% were seen once. Sequenced input: PBMCs. V usage is TRBV27 and J usage is TRBJ2-1, with 7 bases identical to TRBD1. The source of this sequence is a woman in her late teens or twenties in good health and CMV-seronegative. The CDR3 reads CASGSRQGDNEQFF. In nucleotides, the CDR3 is TGTGCCAGCGGATCCCGACAGGGAGACAATGAGCAGTTCTTC.